This T cell receptor beta chain was retrieved from a study of cytomegalovirus exposure and HLA in healthy donors. As to this clone: Its matching antigen is unknown.

The PCR employed 60 Vbeta primers together with 13 Jbeta primers. TCRdb's copy holds only in-frame clones and misses some; the assay was immunoSEQ multiplex PCR. The data hold nearly 200,000 clones, with about four fifths observed a single time. Trimming took 5 bases from V and 3 from J, leaving 16 bases between them. The CDR3 totals 16 residues. Per the germline V gene, CDR1 is SEHNR and CDR2 is FQNEAQ (reference sequence). Findings and limits, study-wide: A later analysis found common viral pathogens apparently linked to several of the most significant clusters. Reportedly, TCR beta sequences accurately predicted HLA-A and HLA-B alleles in most subjects. Later analysis showed most CMV-associated TCR beta chains appearing HLA-restricted. Follow-up analysis later connected one missense variant in DCLRE1C with trimming of TCR beta V- and J-genes.

The sample was PBMCs. The chain uses TRBV7-9 and TRBJ2-2; maybe TRBD1 (5 bases). This TCR derives from a boy aged 2 to 10 in good health and CMV-seronegative. For the CDR3, the DNA is TGTGCCAGCAGCGGGATTGCGGACACCCACACCGGGGAGCTGTTTTTT. This gives the protein CASSGIADTHTGELFF.